Following are 26 T cell receptor beta chains from one sample sequenced in a study of cytomegalovirus exposure and HLA in healthy donors (dated by TCRdb to 2016 to 2017). The library was generated by the immunoSEQ multiplex PCR assay. For the multiplex PCR, a mixture combining 60 forward primers for TCR Vbeta segments and 13 reverse primers for TCR Jbeta segments was used. As stored in TCRdb, this immuneACCESS dataset retains in-frame rearrangements with V and J assigned. A fraction of the clones does not appear; measured against another copy, unresolved V genes explain less than half of the discrepancy, and the remainder lacks a known reason. The sample contains more than 150,000 clones, just under 80% of them found a single time. The top ten clones comprise 1% of the sample. The specimen was PBMCs. Receptor source: a woman between 50 and 59 years old in good health and CMV-seropositive.

V is TRBV6-1 and J is TRBJ2-5; D perhaps matches TRBD1 (5 bases). The J call may be mistaken, given a closer DNA end match to TRBJ2-7. Germline V CDR1 and CDR2: MNHNS, SASEGT. The CDR3 has 12 amino acids. CDR3 sequence (DNA): TGTGCCAGTAAAGGGGTCTCCTACGAGCAGTACTTC. This encodes CASKGVSYEQYF.

The chain links TRBV11-3 to TRBJ2-2; possibly TRBD1 for D (5 bases). V was cut by 5 bases and J by 4 bases, with 14 bases left in between. CDR1 SGHNT and CDR2 YENEEA come from the germline V gene. The CDR3 totals 15 residues. Here the CDR3 reads CASSTLTAGTGELFF. The CDR3 DNA follows: TGTGCCAGCAGCACTTTGACAGCAGGCACCGGGGAGCTGTTTTTT.

As DNA, the CDR3 is TGTGCCAGCAGCGGGACTAGCGGGAGTAATGAGCAGTTCTTC. Protein sequence: CASSGTSGSNEQFF. J is TRBJ2-1 and V is TRBV9; 13 bases fit TRBD2. CDR1 is SGDLS, CDR2 YYNGEE, per germline. CDR3 length: 14 amino acids. The V gene end was trimmed by 3 bases and the J gene end by 7 bases; junction bases not matched to a gene: 1.

This clone was picked up a small number of times. The chain carries TRBV7-6 and TRBJ2-7, with a tentative D call TRBD1 (5 bases). CDR1 is SGHVS and CDR2 is FNYEAQ in the germline V gene. This CDR3 contains 15 residues. Trimming pared 5 bases from V and 2 bases from J, leaving 16 bases between. The CDR3 loop is CASSPSQVTTYEQYF. The CDR3 nucleotides are TGTGCCAGCAGCCCCTCACAGGTGACCACCTACGAGCAGTACTTC.

This chain uses TRBV28 with TRBJ1-2; maybe TRBD1 (5 bases). This CDR3 contains 14 residues. Germline V CDR1 and CDR2: MDHEN, SYDVKM. Trimming removed 3 bases at V and 4 bases at J, with 12 bases between. CDR3 in DNA: TGTGCCAGCAGTTTGGTGAGGCAGGGCTATGGCTACACCTTC. It translates to CASSLVRQGYGYTF.

The chain links TRBV6-4 to TRBJ2-3; D gene unclear. Per germline, CDR1 MRHNA and CDR2 SNTAGT. Trimming left V 6 bases short and J 1 base short, with 17 bases between. The CDR3 sequence is 16 residues long. CDR3 coding DNA: TGTGCCAGCAGCTCCAGGTCCTCCTGGGGCACAGATACGCAGTATTTT. This sequence encodes CASSSRSSWGTDTQYF.

The chain is built from TRBV18 and TRBJ1-2; TRBD1 matches at 7 bases. The CDR3 contains 15 residues. Germline assignment: CDR1 KGHSH and CDR2 LQKENI. V trimming: 3 bases; J trimming: 4 bases; junction bases outside the gene matches: 8. The CDR3 DNA reads as TGTGCCAGCTCACCGATTCCGGGACAGCTCTATGGCTACACCTTC. Its protein product is CASSPIPGQLYGYTF.

V is TRBV5-1 and J is TRBJ2-3; 10 bases align to TRBD2. The germline V gene encodes CDR1 SGHRS and CDR2 YFSETQ. The CDR3 runs to 16 residues. With 4 bases clipped from V and 6 bases from J, the junction kept 11 bases outside the gene matches. CDR3: CASSLVGGSGGDTQYF. The DNA of the CDR3 is TGCGCCAGCAGCCTCGTTGGGGGTAGCGGGGGGGATACGCAGTATTTT.

This clone has a handful of counts. The chain is built from TRBV7-9 and TRBJ1-1, with D tentatively TRBD1 (5 bases). The V gene's germline CDR1 is SEHNR and CDR2 FQNEAQ (reference sequence). This CDR3 has 13 residues. Trimming cost V 3 bases and J 5 bases, with 10 bases left between them. The CDR3: CASSLEGQTEAFF. The CDR3 bases are TGTGCCAGCAGCTTGGAGGGGCAGACTGAAGCTTTCTTT.

This rearrangement joins TRBV4-1 to TRBJ2-6, with TRBD1 as a possible D gene (5 bases). CDR1 MGHRA and CDR2 YSYEKL come from the germline V gene. The V and J ends lost 6 bases and 0 bases respectively, with 15 bases between them. The CDR3 length is 17 residues. CDR3 protein: CASSPGPLISGANVLTF. The CDR3 DNA is TGCGCCAGCAGTCCAGGGCCTTTAATCTCTGGGGCCAACGTCCTGACTTTC.

The CDR3 here is CAWSPRTSGPQHTQYF. CDR3 nucleotide sequence: TGTGCCTGGAGTCCAAGGACTAGCGGCCCACAACATACGCAGTATTTT. The chain is built from TRBV30 and TRBJ2-3; 10 nucleotides align to TRBD2. The CDR3 covers 16 residues. Germline V gene lookup returns CDR1 GTSNPN and CDR2 SVGIG (reference sequence). V trimming: 2 bases; J trimming: 7 bases; junction bases outside the gene matches: 12.

As for this clone: Germline is not matched at one junction end, which may reflect a read error. This chain links TRBV7-9 with TRBJ2-1, with D perhaps TRBD2 (5 bases). The CDR3 has 17 residues. Germline lookup yields CDR1 SEHNR and CDR2 FQNEAQ (reference sequence). The CDR3 loop is CSSSGNLASSSYNEQFF. The CDR3 DNA reads TGTTCCAGCAGCGGTAATTTAGCGTCGAGCTCCTACAATGAGCAGTTCTTC.

The chain carries TRBV15 and TRBJ1-5; D is possibly TRBD1 (5 bases). In germline, CDR1 is LNHNV, CDR2 YYDKDF (reference sequence). The CDR3 spans 15 residues. V was clipped by 5 bases and J by 6 bases, with 17 bases between them. Here the CDR3 reads CATSGRQGISQPQHF. CDR3 bases: TGTGCCACCAGCGGCCGCCAGGGTATCAGTCAGCCCCAGCATTTT.

This clone has only a few counts. The rearrangement joins TRBV9 to TRBJ2-6; the D gene is possibly TRBD1 (5 bases). The V end lost 6 bases, the J end lost 0 bases, and 10 bases lay between the germline ends. CDR1 is SGDLS and CDR2 is YYNGEE in the germline V gene. The CDR3 is 15 amino acids. The CDR3 sequence: CASTLGVSGANVLTF. Written as DNA, the CDR3 is TGTGCCAGCACCCTAGGGGTCTCTGGGGCCAACGTCCTGACTTTC.

This clone was recorded only once. CDR3 coding DNA: TGTGCCAGCAGTGTGGGGCCCCAAGAGACCCAGTACTTC. This gives the protein CASSVGPQETQYF. The chain combines TRBV9 with TRBJ2-5; possibly TRBD1 for D (5 bases). Germline assignment: CDR1 SGDLS and CDR2 YYNGEE. The V and J ends lost 5 bases and 1 base respectively, with 9 bases between them. The CDR3 length is 13 residues.

The V gene is TRBV28, the J gene TRBJ1-2, with TRBD1 identical over 7 bases. This CDR3 comprises 16 residues. From germline, CDR1 is MDHEN and CDR2 SYDVKM. J lost 0 bases, V lost 5 bases, and 9 bases had no gene match. The CDR3 DNA sequence: TGTGCCAGCAGTCCTCCCGACAGGGTTTCTAACTATGGCTACACCTTC. Its protein product is CASSPPDRVSNYGYTF.

The chain has TRBV25-1 and TRBJ1-1; possibly TRBD1 for D (5 bases). V lost 1 base and J 2 bases, leaving 14 bases between the germline ends. Germline V gene sequence: CDR1 MGHDK, CDR2 SYGVNS. This CDR3 has 16 residues. CDR3 in amino acids: CASSELYRGSNTEAFF. The CDR3 DNA follows: TGTGCCAGCAGTGAATTGTATAGGGGCTCTAACACTGAAGCTTTCTTT.

This chain links TRBV6-5 with TRBJ2-7; 8 bases fit TRBD1. The CDR3 consists of 13 residues. V shed 3 bases, J shed 6 bases, and the junction held 4 bases outside the gene matches. Looked up from germline, CDR1 is MNHEY and CDR2 is SVGAGI. CDR3 sequence: CASSYRTGPEQYF. The CDR3 DNA reads TGTGCCAGCAGTTATAGGACAGGGCCCGAGCAGTACTTC.

In its sample, this clone was seen a few times. The chain recombines TRBV15 with TRBJ2-7; TRBD1 might be the D (6 bases). Germline V gives CDR1 LNHNV, CDR2 YYDKDF (reference sequence). V lost 0 bases to trimming and J lost 0 bases, with 9 bases between them. The length of the CDR3 is 15 residues. The CDR3: CATSRDNRDSYEQYF. CDR3 in DNA: TGTGCCACCAGCAGAGATAACAGGGACTCCTACGAGCAGTACTTC. Full variable domain (outside the CDR3, taken from reference TRBV15 and TRBJ2-7): DAMVIQNPRYQVTQFGKPVTLSCSQTLNHNVMYWYQQKSSQAPKLLFHYYDKDFNNEADTPDNFQSRRPNTSFCFLDIRSPGLGDTAMYLCATSRDNRDSYEQYFGPGTRLTVT.

This clone was observed a single time. This rearrangement joins TRBV9 to TRBJ1-4; TRBD1 agrees at 7 bases. The trim removed 2 bases at V and 3 bases at J, leaving 10 bases unmatched. The length of the CDR3 is 17 residues. The V gene's germline CDR1 is SGDLS and CDR2 YYNGEE. This chain's CDR3 is CASSVGTHRGANEKLFF. The CDR3 DNA reads as TGTGCCAGCAGCGTGGGTACCCACAGGGGAGCTAATGAAAAACTGTTTTTT.

Written as DNA, the CDR3 is TGTGCCAGCAGTTTTCGGGGGAGGGATGAGCAGTTCTTC. Translated, it gives CASSFRGRDEQFF. The genes are TRBV28 and TRBJ2-1, with 7 bases that match TRBD2. This CDR3 contains 13 residues. Germline CDR1 and CDR2: MDHEN and SYDVKM. The ends lost 3 bases at V and 8 bases at J; junction bases unmatched: 4. Full variable domain (outside the CDR3, taken from reference TRBV28 and TRBJ2-1): DVKVTQSSRYLVKRTGEKVFLECVQDMDHENMFWYRQDPGLGLRLIYFSYDVKMKEKGDIPEGYSVSREKKERFSLILESASTNQTSMYLCASSFRGRDEQFFGPGTRLTVL.

The chain uses TRBV4-3 and TRBJ2-6; a possible D gene is TRBD2 (7 bases). The CDR3 sequence is 18 residues long. CDR1 and CDR2 (germline): LGHNA, YSLEER. The V and J ends lost 4 bases and 1 base respectively, with 17 bases between them. The CDR3 protein is CASSPRGAGSSGANVLTF. In nucleotides, the CDR3 is TGCGCCAGCAGCCCCCGGGGGGCAGGCTCGTCTGGGGCCAACGTCCTGACTTTC.

This rearrangement joins TRBV21-1 to TRBJ2-3; no check of the table's D call, TRBD1, against the DNA was made. TRBV21-1 is a pseudogene. The CDR3 spans 14 residues. The CDR3 is CASSKNRVSDTQYF. The CDR3 nucleotides are TGTGCCAGCAGCAAGAACAGGGTGTCAGATACGCAGTATTTT.

J is TRBJ1-1 and V is TRBV9; D ambiguous. The CDR3 has 13 amino acids. CDR1 and CDR2 (germline): SGDLS, YYNGEE. The V gene lost 3 bases and the J gene lost 1 base, with 7 bases spanning the gap. CDR3 in DNA: TGTGCCAGCAGCGCCGGGTGGAACACTGAAGCTTTCTTT. Its translation is CASSAGWNTEAFF.

CDR3 sequence: CASSLTADRGLTGELFF. The CDR3, as DNA: TGTGCCAGCAGCTTAACTGCAGACAGGGGGCTCACCGGGGAGCTGTTTTTT. This chain uses TRBV7-3 with TRBJ2-2; 10 bases align to TRBD1. CDR1 and CDR2 from the germline V gene are SGHTA and FQGTGA. The junction had 5 bases not matched to a gene; V was cut back by 0 bases and J by 4 bases. The CDR3 runs to 17 residues.

The V call is TRBV6-5, the J call TRBJ1-5, with D unclear. Trimming left V 0 bases short and J 9 bases short, with 12 bases between. This CDR3 region has 14 residues. The germline CDR1 and CDR2 sequences are MNHEY and SVGAGI. CDR3 region: CASSYSPGASPQHF. In DNA, the CDR3 is TGTGCCAGCAGTTACTCCCCCGGAGCATCGCCCCAGCATTTT.